This TCR beta chain emerged from a study of CD8 T cells in Susac syndrome. The authors reverse transcribed roughly 0.5 to 1 ug RNA with random hexamers. It was immunoSEQ multiplex PCR that amplified TCR beta CDR3 across 54 Vbeta and 13 Jbeta. MiXCR was run by TCRdb on the immunoSEQ multiplex PCR reads, yielding one entry per CDR3 protein. The table has about 200,000 distinct CDR3 sequences, over 85% seen once. The CDR3 sequence is 15 residues long. With V trimmed by 6 bases and J by 7 bases, 7 bases remained unmatched. The study sequenced TCR beta in blood CD8+ and CD4+ T cells. The individuals used as controls were healthy donors who had been matched for both age and sex. Negative magnetic isolation gave CD8+ and CD4+ cells; FACS enriched CD8+ TEMRA.

The TCR comes from a human donor in good health. The chain couples TRBV12-3 or TRBV12-4 to TRBJ2-3; 13 nucleotides agree with TRBD2. The material sequenced was CD4+ T cells from PBMCs. The CDR3 region has the DNA TGTGCCAGCAGCTGGACTAGCGGGAGAATAAATACGCAGTATTTT. Translated: CASSWTSGRINTQYF.